Sequencing of this TCR beta chain was carried out in a study of blood T cells in healthy people across ages. It was with a sample-barcoded 5' primer and a J-beta primer mix that a second PCR of roughly 7 to 12 cycles was run. Each CDR3 protein gets one entry after TCRdb re-called the 5' RACE reads with MiXCR. The table records around 990,000 distinct CDR3 sequences, around 27% of them present only once. The germline CDR1 and CDR2 sequences are SEHNR and FQNEAQ (reference sequence). The CDR3 loop spans 14 amino acids. Trimming pared 3 bases from V and 6 bases from J, leaving 13 bases between. In addition, the sample was reused for a study of T cells of mothers and their children. That source reports: Sequencing got over 8 million TCR beta CDR3 reads from each mother and around 3.1 million from each child.

The V gene is TRBV7-9, the J gene TRBJ2-3, with D perhaps assigned TRBD1 or TRBD2 (5 bases each). The sample was blood. The TCR sequence derives from a girl aged 2 to 9 in good health. The CDR3 here is CASSFLGVQDTQYF. In nucleotides, the CDR3 is TGTGCCAGCAGCTTTTTGGGGGTGCAGGATACGCAGTATTTT.